A few counts support the clone carrying this T cell receptor beta chain. Antigen: not known. V was shortened by 4 bases and J by 8 bases, with 15 bases between the two germline ends. The germline V gene encodes CDR1 SGHRS and CDR2 YFSETQ. The CDR3 spans 13 residues. These data originate in a study of cytomegalovirus exposure and HLA in healthy donors. Regarding the study as a whole: The study recorded fewer than 200 TCR beta chains that were cytomegalovirus-associated.

It was with 60 Vbeta and 13 Jbeta primers that the PCR ran. Only in-frame clones appear in the TCRdb table, and some are missing; sequencing was by immunoSEQ multiplex PCR. This table holds 85,000 to 100,000 clones, 77% found once. The rearrangement uses TRBV5-1 and TRBJ1-2; D might be TRBD1 (5 bases). The receptor was isolated from a woman between 40 and 50 years old in good health and CMV-seronegative. What was sequenced was PBMCs. CDR3 sequence reads: CASSGTEREGYTF. The CDR3 region has the DNA TGCGCCAGCAGCGGGACTGAAAGAGAAGGCTACACCTTC. Looking up the rest from reference TRBV5-1 and TRBJ1-2 gives the full variable domain: KAGVTQTPRYLIKTRGQQVTLSCSPISGHRSVSWYQQTPGQGLQFLFEYFSETQRNKGNFPGRFSGRQFSNSRSEMNVSTLELGDSALYLCASSGTEREGYTFGSGTRLTVV.